This T cell receptor (beta chain) was sequenced during a study of T cell responses to AZD1222 COVID-19 vaccine. Study-wide results and caveats: Baseline serology detected seropositivity in only six AZD1222 recipients. With two AZD1222 doses given, Spike-specific TCR breadth and depth both rose. Most donors were white British and more were female, and clonal diversity was possibly underestimated.

Libraries were prepared by immunoSEQ multiplex PCR; TCRdb keeps only in-frame clonotypes and omits some of them. The sample shows about 94,000 clones, roughly 88% of them seen only once. This CDR3 comprises 15 residues. Germline trimming cut 2 bases from V and 3 bases from J; bases unmatched to any gene: 4. In germline, CDR1 is SGDLS, CDR2 YYNGEE. This clone was detected only a few times. Its matching antigen is unknown. This rearrangement joins TRBV9 to TRBJ2-7, with 11 bases fitting TRBD2. This clonotype originated in an adult in good health. The sample was peripheral blood, taken on day 0 of AZD1222 vaccination. The CDR3 protein is CASSVELAGVYEQYF. In DNA form, the CDR3 reads TGTGCCAGCAGCGTCGAACTAGCGGGGGTCTACGAGCAGTACTTC.